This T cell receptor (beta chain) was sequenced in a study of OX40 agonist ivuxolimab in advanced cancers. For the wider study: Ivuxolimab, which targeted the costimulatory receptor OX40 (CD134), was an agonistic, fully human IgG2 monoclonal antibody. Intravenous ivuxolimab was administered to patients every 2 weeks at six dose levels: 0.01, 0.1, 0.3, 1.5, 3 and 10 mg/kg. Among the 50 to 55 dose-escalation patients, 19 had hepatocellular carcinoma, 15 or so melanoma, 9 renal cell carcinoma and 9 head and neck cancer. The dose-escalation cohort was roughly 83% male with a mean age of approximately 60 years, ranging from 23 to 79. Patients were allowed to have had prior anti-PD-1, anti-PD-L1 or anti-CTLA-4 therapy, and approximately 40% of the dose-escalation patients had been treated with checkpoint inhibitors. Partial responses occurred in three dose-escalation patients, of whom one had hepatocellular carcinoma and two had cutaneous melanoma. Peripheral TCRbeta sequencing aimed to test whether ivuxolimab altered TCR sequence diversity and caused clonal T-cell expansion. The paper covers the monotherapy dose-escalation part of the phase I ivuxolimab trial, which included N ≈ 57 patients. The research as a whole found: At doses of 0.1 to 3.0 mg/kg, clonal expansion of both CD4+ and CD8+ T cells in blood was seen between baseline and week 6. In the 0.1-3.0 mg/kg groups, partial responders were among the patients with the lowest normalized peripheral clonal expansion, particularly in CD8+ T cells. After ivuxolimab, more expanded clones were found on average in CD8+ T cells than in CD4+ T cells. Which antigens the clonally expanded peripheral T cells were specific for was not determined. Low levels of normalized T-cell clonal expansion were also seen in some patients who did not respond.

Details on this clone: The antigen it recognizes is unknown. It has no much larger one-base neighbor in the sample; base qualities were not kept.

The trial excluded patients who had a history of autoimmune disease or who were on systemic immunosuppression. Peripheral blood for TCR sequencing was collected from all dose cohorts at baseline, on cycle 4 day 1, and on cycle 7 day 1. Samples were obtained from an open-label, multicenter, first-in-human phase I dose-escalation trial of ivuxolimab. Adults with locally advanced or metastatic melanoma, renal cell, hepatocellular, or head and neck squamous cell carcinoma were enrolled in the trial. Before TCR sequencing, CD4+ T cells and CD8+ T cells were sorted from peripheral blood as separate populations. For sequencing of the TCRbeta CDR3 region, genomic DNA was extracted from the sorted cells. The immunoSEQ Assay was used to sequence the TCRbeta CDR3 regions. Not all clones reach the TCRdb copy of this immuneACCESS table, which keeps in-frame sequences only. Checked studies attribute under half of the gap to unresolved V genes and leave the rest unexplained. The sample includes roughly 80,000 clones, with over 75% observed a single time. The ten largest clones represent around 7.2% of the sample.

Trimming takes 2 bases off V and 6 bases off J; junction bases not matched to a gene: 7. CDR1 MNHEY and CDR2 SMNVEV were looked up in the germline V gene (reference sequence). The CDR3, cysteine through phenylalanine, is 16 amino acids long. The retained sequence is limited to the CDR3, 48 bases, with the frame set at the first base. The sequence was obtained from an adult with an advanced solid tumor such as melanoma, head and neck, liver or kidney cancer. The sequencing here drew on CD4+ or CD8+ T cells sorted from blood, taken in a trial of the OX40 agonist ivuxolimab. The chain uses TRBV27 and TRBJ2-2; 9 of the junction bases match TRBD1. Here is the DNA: TGTGCCAGCAGTTTACCGGGGACAGGGACTCCCGGGGAGCTGTTTTTT. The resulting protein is CASSLPGTGTPGELFF.